Listed below are T cell receptor beta chains from one sample, sequenced in a study of T cell repertoires in ileal Crohn's disease. The assay was immunoSEQ multiplex PCR, and TCRdb's table has in-frame clones only and misses some. The repertoire consists of about 2,500 clones, with around 76% occurring once and the leading ten covering roughly 10%. Sequencing input: ileal tissue. These TCRs come from an adult with Crohn's disease. The conserved cysteine and the conserved F or W are not part of the CDR3 here. The D gene is left open where the match is weak.

TRBJ1-1	TRBD1	TRBV6-5	ASSPGTGTEAF
TRBJ2-7	NA	TRBV15	ATSIQGGAGDEQY
TRBJ1-2	NA	TRBV7-9	ASSFLQGPANYGYT
TRBJ2-3	NA	TRBV19	ASSIGGPRDTQY
TRBJ1-1	NA	TRBV7-6	ASSLYSRATSGKSTEAF
TRBJ1-3	NA	TRBV7-8	ASSLARGNAGNTIY
TRBJ1-1	NA	TRBV10-3	AISETTAGAGVRAF
TRBJ2-4	NA	TRBV7-8	ASSLVLGLRPFYIQY
TRBJ1-1	NA	TRBV29-1	SVVPGALNTEAF
TRBJ2-7	NA	TRBV2	ASSESRGDAYEQY
TRBJ2-7	TRBD2	TRBV19	ASSIGDGGSYEQY
TRBJ2-3	NA	TRBV5-1	ASSLVPEDDTQY
TRBJ1-1	NA	TRBV7-3	ASSPPPPGNTEAF
TRBJ1-2	NA	TRBV2	ASGQPPEGYT
TRBJ1-4	NA	TRBV30	AWSLRGHGPGGKLF
TRBJ1-6	TRBD1	TRBV7-6	ASSLQGGYNSPLH
TRBJ2-7	TRBD2	TRBV4-2	ASSQEAGLASYEQY